This passage covers 20 T cell receptor beta chains from one sample sequenced in a study of blood T cell repertoires in COVID-19. Sequenced by immunoSEQ multiplex PCR; TCRdb stores in-frame clones only, minus some. The sample yields roughly 180,000 clones, around 85% seen once. What was sequenced was peripheral blood. Every receptor here comes from a man aged 60 to 69 who had recovered from COVID-19.

CDR3 DNA: TGTGCCAGCAGCTCGCGAGTTCAGGGCAGTGAAGCTTTCTTT. This gives the protein CASSSRVQGSEAFF. This sequence joins TRBV7-6 and TRBJ1-1; tentatively, D is TRBD1 (5 bases). Germline V gene lookup returns CDR1 SGHVS and CDR2 FNYEAQ. V shed 4 bases and J shed 7 bases, with 16 bases lying between them. The CDR3 sequence is 14 residues long.

The chain carries TRBV5-1 and TRBJ2-2; 7 bases fit TRBD2. V lost 0 bases to trimming and J lost 0 bases; unmatched junction nucleotides: 2. This CDR3 is 16 amino acids long. Germline lookup yields CDR1 SGHRS and CDR2 YFSETQ. CDR3 amino acids: CASSLVRGANTGELFF. CDR3 nucleotides: TGCGCCAGCAGCTTGGTTCGGGGGGCGAACACCGGGGAGCTGTTTTTT.

The V gene is TRBV13, the J gene TRBJ1-1; a possible D gene is TRBD1 (6 bases). The CDR3 contains 13 residues. With 4 bases removed from V and 2 bases from J, the gap between germline ends came to 8 bases. Per the germline V gene, CDR1 is PRHDT and CDR2 is FYEKMQ (reference sequence). The CDR3 nucleotides are TGTGCCAGCAGCTCAGGGGCCAACACTGAAGCTTTCTTT. As protein: CASSSGANTEAFF.

The CDR3: CASCPGQGDTEAFF. The CDR3 nucleotides are TGTGCCAGCTGCCCGGGACAGGGCGACACTGAAGCTTTCTTT. The chain combines TRBV18 with TRBJ1-1; TRBD1 agrees at 9 bases. Germline V gene data show CDR1 as KGHSH and CDR2 as LQKENI. The length of the CDR3 is 14 residues. The ends lost 7 bases at V and 3 bases at J; junction bases unmatched: 6. Drawing the rest from reference TRBV18 and TRBJ1-1, the complete variable domain is NAGVMQNPRHLVRRRGQEARLRCSPMKGHSHVYWYRQLPEEGLKFMVYLQKENIIDESGMPKERFSAEFPKEGPSILRIQQVVRGDSAAYFCASCPGQGDTEAFFGQGTRLTVV.

The CDR3 region is CAIKAGGNSPLHF. For the CDR3, the DNA is TGTGCCATCAAAGCAGGGGGGAATTCACCCCTCCACTTT. The chain employs TRBV10-3 and TRBJ1-6; 7 bases are a match to TRBD1. V was pared by 7 bases and J by 7 bases, with 4 bases of the junction left unmatched. The CDR3 is made up of 13 amino acids. Germline CDR1 reads ENHRY; CDR2 reads SYGVKD.

The rearrangement uses TRBV10-3 and TRBJ2-3; a possible D gene is TRBD2 (5 bases). Germline assignment: CDR1 ENHRY and CDR2 SYGVKD. This CDR3 spans 14 amino acids. Trimming removed 11 bases at V and 2 bases at J, with 17 bases between. CDR3 DNA: TGTGCCTCCGCCCCGGAGGCCCTCACAGATACGCAGTATTTT. Translating gives CASAPEALTDTQYF.

The chain combines TRBV5-1 with TRBJ2-1, with 8 nucleotides matching TRBD2. The junction had 6 bases not matched to a gene; V was cut back by 4 bases and J by 0 bases. The CDR3 length is 16 residues. CDR1 and CDR2 from the germline V gene are SGHRS and YFSETQ. DNA for the CDR3: TGCGCCAGCAGCCCATTAGCGGGAAGCTCCTACAATGAGCAGTTCTTC. Translating gives CASSPLAGSSYNEQFF.

This clone was picked up one time. The chain recombines TRBV12-3 or TRBV12-4 with TRBJ1-2, with D uncertain. This CDR3 spans 12 amino acids. The V end was cut by 3 bases, the J end by 5 bases, with 7 bases between. The CDR3 is CASSLNAYGYTF. CDR3 DNA: TGTGCCAGCAGTTTGAACGCGTATGGCTACACCTTC.

The chain carries TRBV7-3 and TRBJ1-6; TRBD1 aligns across 8 bases. The CDR3 loop spans 19 amino acids. V lost 5 bases, J lost 7 bases, and 19 bases stayed unmatched. Germline CDR1 and CDR2: SGHTA and FQGTGA. The CDR3 DNA reads as TGTGCCAGCAGCCCGGGACTCGGACAGGGAGGAAGGGGGAATTCACCCCTCCACTTT. Its protein product is CASSPGLGQGGRGNSPLHF.

The rearrangement uses TRBV14 and TRBJ2-2, with D perhaps TRBD1 (5 bases). V was pared by 0 bases and J by 3 bases, with 8 bases between. The germline CDR1 and CDR2 sequences are SGHDN and FVKESK. This CDR3 is 15 amino acids long. The CDR3 here is CASSQDDSYTGELFF. The CDR3 nucleotides read TGTGCCAGCAGCCAAGATGACAGCTACACCGGGGAGCTGTTTTTT.

The genes are TRBV2 and TRBJ2-2; 8 bases map to TRBD2. CDR1 and CDR2 from the germline V gene are SNHLY and FYNNEI. The CDR3 sequence is 16 residues long. V shed 1 base and J 7 bases; nucleotides not matched to a gene: 8. Written as DNA, the CDR3 is TGTGCCAGCAGTGAAGGGGTTAGCGGGGTTGGCGGGGAGCTGTTTTTT. This encodes CASSEGVSGVGGELFF.

V and J are TRBV30 and TRBJ1-3; unclear D gene. The germline V gene has CDR1 GTSNPN and CDR2 SVGIG (reference sequence). The CDR3 has 18 residues. The V end was cut by 0 bases, the J end by 0 bases, with 18 bases between. The chain's CDR3 is CAWSVPVSGPSSGNTIYF. In DNA form, the CDR3 reads TGTGCCTGGAGTGTACCCGTCTCAGGCCCCAGCTCTGGAAACACCATATATTTT.

This CDR3 reads CASSFRGSDTQYF. CDR3 DNA: TGTGCCAGCAGCTTTAGGGGTTCAGATACGCAGTATTTT. The genes are TRBV7-9 and TRBJ2-3; D possibly corresponds to TRBD1 (5 bases). This CDR3 is built from 13 residues. V was shortened by 3 bases and J by 4 bases, with 8 bases between the two germline ends. CDR1 SEHNR and CDR2 FQNEAQ come from the germline V gene (reference sequence).

The V call is TRBV18, the J call TRBJ1-2, with 11 positions matching TRBD1. The CDR3 extends over 15 amino acids. CDR1 KGHSH and CDR2 LQKENI come from the germline V gene. Trimming at V came to 5 bases and at J to 4 bases, leaving 6 bases not matched to a gene. CDR3: CASSSGQGAIYGYTF. The CDR3 DNA is TGTGCCAGCTCATCTGGACAGGGGGCAATCTATGGCTACACCTTC.

The rearrangement joins TRBV6-6 to TRBJ1-3; a weak D match, TRBD1 (5 bases). Trimming left V 6 bases short and J 3 bases short, with 12 bases between. The CDR3 extends over 14 amino acids. The germline gives CDR1 MNHNY, CDR2 SVGAGI (reference sequence). The CDR3 region is CASRMGLFGNTIYF. The CDR3 DNA reads as TGTGCCAGCAGAATGGGACTTTTTGGAAACACCATATATTTT.

The table lists this clone with a few counts. The chain carries TRBV19 and TRBJ1-1; weak D call: TRBD1 (5 bases). The CDR3 has 16 amino acids. Trimming shortened V by 1 base and J by 9 bases, and 21 bases separated the two germline ends. Germline V gene sequence: CDR1 LNHDA, CDR2 SQIVND (reference sequence). CDR3 in amino acids: CASSIVGFAGRAKAFF. CDR3 nucleotides: TGTGCCAGTAGTATAGTAGGATTTGCAGGGAGGGCTAAAGCTTTCTTT.

This chain joins TRBV10-3 and TRBJ1-6, with TRBD1 identical over 7 bases. CDR1 and CDR2 (germline): ENHRY, SYGVKD. V lost 2 bases and J lost 17; bases outside the gene matches: 3. CDR3 size: 11 residues. The CDR3 spells CAISEGQVIHF. Written as DNA, the CDR3 is TGTGCCATCAGTGAGGGACAGGTCATCCACTTT.

The V call is TRBV16, the J call TRBJ1-5; possible D gene TRBD1, 5 bases. The germline V gene encodes CDR1 KGHSY and CDR2 FQNENV. Trimming cost V 3 bases and J 2 bases, with 11 bases left between them. The CDR3 contains 15 residues. CDR3 loop: CASSQQGGGNQPQHF. The CDR3 DNA is TGTGCCAGCAGCCAGCAGGGCGGAGGCAATCAGCCCCAGCATTTT.

The chain uses TRBV7-2 and TRBJ1-2; D remains unclear. Trimming removed 3 bases at V and 8 bases at J, with 13 bases between. Germline CDR1 SGHTA, CDR2 FQGNSA. This CDR3 has 13 amino acids. The CDR3: CASSFTDREGYTF. CDR3 in DNA: TGTGCCAGCAGCTTCACAGATCGTGAGGGCTACACCTTC.

The chain recombines TRBV30 with TRBJ1-4, with 7 positions matching TRBD1. The V and J ends lost 5 bases and 4 bases, in that order; junction bases with no gene match: 7. The CDR3 totals 14 residues. In germline, CDR1 is GTSNPN, CDR2 SVGIG (reference sequence). CDR3 bases: TGTGCCTGGTCCCCGACAGGGATTAATGAAAAACTGTTTTTT. Residues: CAWSPTGINEKLFF.